These 25 T cell receptor beta chains came from one sample sequenced in a study of cytomegalovirus exposure and HLA in healthy donors. Vbeta (60) and Jbeta (13) primers were used in the PCR. Clones were sequenced by immunoSEQ multiplex PCR, and TCRdb holds only the in-frame ones, with some missing. In the table there are 150,000 to 200,000 clones, about 65% of which are singletons. Specimen: PBMCs. Source of these receptors: a girl between 5 and 17 years old in good health and CMV-seronegative.

The CDR3 spells CASSLQPKLTGTGRHQPQHF. The CDR3, as DNA: TGTGCCAGCAGTTTACAGCCTAAACTAACCGGGACAGGGAGGCATCAGCCCCAGCATTTT. This chain uses TRBV27 with TRBJ1-5; 9 bases are a match to TRBD1. This CDR3 region has 20 residues. V shed 2 bases, J shed 5 bases, and the junction held 19 bases outside the gene matches. From germline, CDR1 is MNHEY and CDR2 SMNVEV (reference sequence).

V usage is TRBV19 and J usage is TRBJ2-5; 8 nucleotides align to TRBD1. The CDR3 covers 15 residues. V was clipped by 7 bases and J by 4 bases; unmatched bases: 11. The germline V gene encodes CDR1 LNHDA and CDR2 SQIVND (reference sequence). Here the CDR3 reads CASTVGQGAGETQYF. In nucleotides, the CDR3 is TGTGCCAGTACTGTAGGGCAGGGGGCAGGAGAGACCCAGTACTTC. Full variable domain (missing parts from reference TRBV19 and TRBJ2-5): DGGITQSPKYLFRKEGQNVTLSCEQNLNHDAMYWYRQDPGQGLRLIYYSQIVNDFQKGDIAEGYSVSREKKESFPLTVTSAQKNPTAFYLCASTVGQGAGETQYFGPGTRLLVL.

The V call is TRBV7-3, the J call TRBJ2-3; 7 bases match TRBD2. With 5 bases clipped from V and 2 bases from J, the junction kept 7 bases outside the gene matches. The CDR3 is 15 amino acids. Per germline, CDR1 SGHTA and CDR2 FQGTGA. CDR3 coding DNA: TGTGCCAGCAGCGATCTAGCGGAGCACACAGATACGCAGTATTTT. This codes for CASSDLAEHTDTQYF.

This clone has a handful of counts. The chain links TRBV6-1 to TRBJ2-1, with TRBD2 identical over 8 bases. The CDR3 totals 15 residues. CDR1 is MNHNS and CDR2 is SASEGT in the germline V gene. Germline trimming cut 8 bases from V and 3 bases from J; bases unmatched to any gene: 9. The CDR3 DNA sequence: TGTGCCAGCGTAACCAGCGGGGGCTACTACAATGAGCAGTTCTTC. Its translation is CASVTSGGYYNEQFF.

V and J are TRBV5-5 and TRBJ2-5; TRBD1 is a possible D gene (6 bases). Trimming cost V 4 bases and J 2 bases, with 12 bases left between them. The germline gives CDR1 SGHKS, CDR2 YYEKEE (reference sequence). The CDR3 length is 14 residues. CDR3 loop: CASSSSGTQETQYF. CDR3 bases: TGTGCCAGCAGCAGCTCCGGGACACAAGAGACCCAGTACTTC.

V and J are TRBV2 and TRBJ2-7, with D perhaps TRBD1 (7 bases). The V end lost 6 bases, the J end lost 3 bases, and 15 bases lay between the germline ends. The CDR3 consists of 14 residues. The germline V gene encodes CDR1 SNHLY and CDR2 FYNNEI. The CDR3, as DNA: TGTGCCAGCAGGACTAGGGGGACAGACTACGAGCAGTACTTC. Translating it yields CASRTRGTDYEQYF.

This rearrangement joins TRBV27 to TRBJ2-7, with 9 positions matching TRBD2. Trimming cost V 4 bases and J 2 bases; bases outside gene matches: 3. Per germline, CDR1 MNHEY and CDR2 SMNVEV (reference sequence). The CDR3 consists of 14 residues. CDR3 protein: CASSWASGAYEQYF. The CDR3 bases are TGTGCCAGCAGTTGGGCTAGCGGGGCCTACGAGCAGTACTTC.

The CDR3 loop is CASRYRGQNTEAFF. DNA of the CDR3: TGTGCCAGCAGGTACAGGGGGCAGAACACTGAAGCTTTCTTT. This sequence joins TRBV27 and TRBJ1-1; TRBD1 matches at 9 bases. Looked up from germline, CDR1 is MNHEY and CDR2 is SMNVEV (reference sequence). The CDR3 totals 14 residues. V lost 6 bases and J lost 1; bases outside the gene matches: 3.

This clone has only a few counts. The CDR3 spells CASRPWDRENSPLHF. The CDR3 region has the DNA TGTGCCAGCCGGCCGTGGGACAGGGAAAATTCACCCCTCCACTTT. The chain links TRBV27 to TRBJ1-6; 9 bases are a match to TRBD1. The germline CDR1 and CDR2 sequences are MNHEY and SMNVEV (reference sequence). The CDR3 is made up of 15 amino acids. With V trimmed by 8 bases and J by 7 bases, 9 bases remained unmatched.

The chain combines TRBV7-8 with TRBJ2-5; a possible D gene is TRBD1 (5 bases). V gave up 4 bases and J gave up 0 bases, with 12 bases separating them. The CDR3 sequence is 15 residues long. Germline CDR1 SGHVS, CDR2 FQNEAQ. CDR3 in amino acids: CASSSPPDNQETQYF. The CDR3 DNA reads TGTGCCAGCAGCTCACCCCCGGACAACCAAGAGACCCAGTACTTC. Using reference TRBV7-8 and TRBJ2-5 for the parts outside the CDR3, the full variable domain is GAGVSQSPRYKVAKRGQDVALRCDPISGHVSLFWYQQALGQGPEFLTYFQNEAQLDKSGLPSDRFFAERPEGSVSTLKIQRTQQEDSAVYLCASSSPPDNQETQYFGPGTRLLVL.

This chain uses TRBV4-1 with TRBJ1-2, with 8 bases identical to TRBD1. Germline V gives CDR1 MGHRA, CDR2 YSYEKL. The trim removed 0 bases at V and 6 bases at J, leaving 3 bases unmatched. The CDR3 is 14 amino acids. The CDR3: CASSQDDRGDGYTF. Here the CDR3 DNA reads TGCGCCAGCAGCCAAGATGACAGGGGAGATGGCTACACCTTC.

This chain links TRBV6-1 with TRBJ1-2, with D perhaps matching TRBD1 (6 bases). Germline-derived CDR1 and CDR2 are MNHNS and SASEGT. Trimming removed 8 bases at V and 8 bases at J, with 24 bases between. The CDR3 runs to 15 residues. The CDR3 sequence: CASRRTMTGREGYTF. CDR3 nucleotides: TGTGCCAGCCGGAGGACCATGACAGGCCGAGAGGGCTACACCTTC.

The genes are TRBV5-6 and TRBJ2-3; 9 bases map to TRBD2. V dropped 4 bases and J dropped 1; count of bases not matched to a gene: 7. This CDR3 has 16 amino acids. The germline V gene has CDR1 SGHDT and CDR2 YYEEEE. CDR3 coding DNA: TGTGCCAGCAGCCCGGCGCCTAGCGGGGGCACAGATACGCAGTATTTT. Its translation: CASSPAPSGGTDTQYF.

The CDR3 protein is CASSYSQGLRNTEAFF. The CDR3 bases are TGTGCCAGCAGTTACTCTCAGGGGCTGAGGAACACTGAAGCTTTCTTT. The rearrangement links TRBV6-5 to TRBJ1-1; D perhaps matches TRBD1 (6 bases). This CDR3 has 16 amino acids. CDR1 and CDR2 (germline): MNHEY, SVGAGI. With 0 bases removed from V and 1 base from J, the gap between germline ends came to 12 bases.

This clone has just one count. The gene calls are TRBV5-4 and TRBJ1-6, with unresolved D. The V gene's germline CDR1 is SGHNT and CDR2 YYREEE (reference sequence). There are 13 residues in the CDR3. V was shortened by 0 bases and J by 10 bases, with 8 bases between the two germline ends. This CDR3 is CASSLEAGSPLHF. The CDR3 bases are TGTGCCAGCAGCTTGGAGGCGGGCTCACCCCTCCACTTT.

V gene TRBV18 combines with J gene TRBJ2-6; tentative D call: TRBD1 (6 bases). Germline V lookup: CDR1 KGHSH, CDR2 LQKENI. V was pared by 4 bases and J by 0 bases, with 19 bases between. The CDR3 consists of 19 residues. The CDR3 here is CASSLWDTVYLSGANVLTF. CDR3 in DNA: TGTGCCAGCTCACTGTGGGACACCGTCTACCTCTCTGGGGCCAACGTCCTGACTTTC.

The chain couples TRBV27 to TRBJ2-2; possible D gene TRBD2, 6 bases. Looked up from germline, CDR1 is MNHEY and CDR2 is SMNVEV (reference sequence). The V end was cut by 3 bases, the J end by 2 bases, with 10 bases between. The CDR3 length is 15 residues. The CDR3 DNA follows: TGTGCCAGCAGTTTCGCGGGGTTTAACACCGGGGAGCTGTTTTTT. Amino acid sequence: CASSFAGFNTGELFF.

This clone was seen only a few times. The genes are TRBV1 and TRBJ2-7; the listed D gene, TRBD2, was not tested against the DNA. TRBV1 is shown as a pseudogene. The CDR3 has 15 residues. The CDR3: CTRPPQRRSSYEQYF. CDR3 nucleotide sequence: TGCACCAGACCGCCCCAGCGGCGAAGCTCCTACGAGCAGTACTTC.

The J gene is TRBJ1-1, the V gene TRBV4-1; D might be TRBD1 (5 bases). The germline V gene encodes CDR1 MGHRA and CDR2 YSYEKL. The CDR3 has 14 residues. V lost 6 bases and J 4 bases, leaving 15 bases between the germline ends. The CDR3 is CASRSEGLITEAFF. CDR3 in DNA: TGCGCCAGCAGATCCGAGGGACTCATCACTGAAGCTTTCTTT.

The J gene is TRBJ1-2, the V gene TRBV6-6; TRBD1 agrees at 7 bases. Germline V lookup: CDR1 MNHNY, CDR2 SVGAGI (reference sequence). The CDR3 contains 15 residues. With 6 bases clipped from V and 2 bases from J, the junction kept 9 bases outside the gene matches. The CDR3 coding sequence is TGTGCCAGCAGCCTACCGCCGGGACAGAACTATGGCTACACCTTC. Translating it yields CASSLPPGQNYGYTF.

In its sample, this clone was seen a few times. V and J are TRBV5-5 and TRBJ1-1, with no clear D. V lost 0 bases and J lost 0, with 9 bases in between. The CDR3 totals 15 residues. Germline V gene data show CDR1 as SGHKS and CDR2 as YYEKEE (reference sequence). CDR3 protein: CASSLVMRLNTEAFF. Here the CDR3 DNA reads TGTGCCAGCAGCTTGGTGATGCGTTTGAACACTGAAGCTTTCTTT. The full variable domain, completed using reference TRBV5-5 and TRBJ1-1, is DAGVTQSPTHLIKTRGQQVTLRCSPISGHKSVSWYQQVLGQGPQFIFQYYEKEERGRGNFPDRFSARQFPNYSSELNVNALLLGDSALYLCASSLVMRLNTEAFFGQGTRLTVV.

The chain links TRBV7-9 to TRBJ2-1, with 9 bases identical to TRBD1. The trim removed 5 bases at V and 9 bases at J, leaving 11 bases unmatched. Germline V gene sequence: CDR1 SEHNR, CDR2 FQNEAQ (reference sequence). CDR3 length equals 15 residues. The CDR3 reads CASSITGGDYSEQFF. CDR3 DNA sequence: TGTGCCAGCAGCATAACAGGGGGCGATTATAGTGAGCAGTTCTTC.

The chain combines TRBV5-1 with TRBJ1-1, with 7 bases aligning to TRBD1. This CDR3 has 14 amino acids. Germline V gene data show CDR1 as SGHRS and CDR2 as YFSETQ. Trimming at V came to 0 bases and at J to 5 bases, leaving 4 bases not matched to a gene. CDR3 protein: CASSLAPGGTEAFF. In DNA, the CDR3 is TGCGCCAGCAGCTTGGCCCCAGGGGGGACTGAAGCTTTCTTT. Filled out from reference TRBV5-1 and TRBJ1-1, the complete variable domain reads KAGVTQTPRYLIKTRGQQVTLSCSPISGHRSVSWYQQTPGQGLQFLFEYFSETQRNKGNFPGRFSGRQFSNSRSEMNVSTLELGDSALYLCASSLAPGGTEAFFGQGTRLTVV.

This chain joins TRBV19 and TRBJ1-2; D remains ambiguous. The V gene lost 5 bases and the J gene lost 1 base, with 11 bases spanning the gap. CDR3 length: 14 residues. Per the germline V gene, CDR1 is LNHDA and CDR2 is SQIVND (reference sequence). The CDR3 DNA follows: TGTGCCAGTAGTCCCACCCGGGGTAACTATGGCTACACCTTC. Protein product: CASSPTRGNYGYTF.

This clone was picked up a small number of times. The chain couples TRBV10-3 to TRBJ1-2; 10 positions agree with TRBD1. Germline loops: CDR1 ENHRY, CDR2 SYGVKD. This CDR3 is built from 15 residues. Losses at the gene ends were 3 bases for V and 2 bases for J; bases not matched to a gene: 3. The CDR3 DNA is TGTGCCATCAGTGATAAGGACAGGGGGAACTATGGCTACACCTTC. Translated: CAISDKDRGNYGYTF.